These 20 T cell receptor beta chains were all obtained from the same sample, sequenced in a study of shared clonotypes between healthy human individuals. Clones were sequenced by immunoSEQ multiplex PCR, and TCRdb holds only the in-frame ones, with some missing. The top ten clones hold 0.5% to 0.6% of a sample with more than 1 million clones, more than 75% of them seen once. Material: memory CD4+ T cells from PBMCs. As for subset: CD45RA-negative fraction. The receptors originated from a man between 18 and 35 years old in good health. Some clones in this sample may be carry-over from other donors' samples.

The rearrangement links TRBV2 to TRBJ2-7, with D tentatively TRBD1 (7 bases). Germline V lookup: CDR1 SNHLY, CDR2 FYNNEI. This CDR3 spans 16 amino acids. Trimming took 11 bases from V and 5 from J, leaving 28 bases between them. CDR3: CAASGGGGTPVNEQYF. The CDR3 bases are TGTGCCGCCAGCGGAGGGGGCGGGACTCCCGTCAACGAGCAGTACTTC.

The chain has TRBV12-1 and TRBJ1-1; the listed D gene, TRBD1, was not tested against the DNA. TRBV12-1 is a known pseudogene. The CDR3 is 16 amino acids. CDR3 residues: CASSFDRGIMNTEAFF. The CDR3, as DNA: TGTGCCAGCAGCTTTGACAGGGGCATCATGAACACTGAAGCTTTCTTT.

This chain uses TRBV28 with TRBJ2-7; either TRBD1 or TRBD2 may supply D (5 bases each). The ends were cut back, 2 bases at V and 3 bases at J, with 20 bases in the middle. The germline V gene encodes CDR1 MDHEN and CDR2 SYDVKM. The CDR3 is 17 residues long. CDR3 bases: TGTGCCAGCAGTTTAGTCCCGGGACGTAGGTGGAACTACGAGCAGTACTTC. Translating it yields CASSLVPGRRWNYEQYF. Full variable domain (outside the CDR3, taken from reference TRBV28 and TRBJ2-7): DVKVTQSSRYLVKRTGEKVFLECVQDMDHENMFWYRQDPGLGLRLIYFSYDVKMKEKGDIPEGYSVSREKKERFSLILESASTNQTSMYLCASSLVPGRRWNYEQYFGPGTRLTVT.

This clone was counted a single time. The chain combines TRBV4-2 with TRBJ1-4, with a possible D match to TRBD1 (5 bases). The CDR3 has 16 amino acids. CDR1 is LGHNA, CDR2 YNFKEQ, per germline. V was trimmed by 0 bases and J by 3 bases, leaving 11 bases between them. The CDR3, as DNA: TGTGCCAGCAGCCAAGAGGGGGGGATGTCTAATGAAAAACTGTTTTTT. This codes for CASSQEGGMSNEKLFF.

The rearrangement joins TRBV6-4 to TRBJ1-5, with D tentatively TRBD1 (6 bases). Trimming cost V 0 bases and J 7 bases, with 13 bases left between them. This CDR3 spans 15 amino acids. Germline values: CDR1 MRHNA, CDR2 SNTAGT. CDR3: CASSDSAGRGQPQHF. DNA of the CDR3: TGTGCCAGCAGTGACTCAGCAGGGAGGGGGCAGCCCCAGCATTTT.

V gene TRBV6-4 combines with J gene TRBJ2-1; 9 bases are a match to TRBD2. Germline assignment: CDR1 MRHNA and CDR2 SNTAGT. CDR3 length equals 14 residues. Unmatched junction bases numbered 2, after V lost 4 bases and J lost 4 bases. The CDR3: CASSVSGSYNEQFF. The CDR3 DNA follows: TGTGCCAGCAGTGTTAGCGGGAGTTACAATGAGCAGTTCTTC.

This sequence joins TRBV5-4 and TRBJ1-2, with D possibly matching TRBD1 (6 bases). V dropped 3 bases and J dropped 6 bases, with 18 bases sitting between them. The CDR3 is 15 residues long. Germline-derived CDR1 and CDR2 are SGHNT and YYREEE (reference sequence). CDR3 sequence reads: CASSSGRQVGHGYTF. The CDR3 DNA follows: TGTGCCAGCAGCTCGGGCCGACAGGTGGGGCATGGCTACACCTTC.

The DNA for the CDR3 is TGTGCCAGCAGCGCTGGTGGGACTAGCGGGAGGTACGAGCAGTACTTC. As protein: CASSAGGTSGRYEQYF. This sequence joins TRBV5-4 and TRBJ2-7; 15 nucleotides match TRBD2. The CDR3 totals 16 residues. V trimming: 4 bases; J trimming: 4 bases; junction bases outside the gene matches: 6. CDR1 is SGHNT and CDR2 is YYREEE in the germline V gene (reference sequence). Complete variable domain (other parts from reference TRBV5-4 and TRBJ2-7): ETGVTQSPTHLIKTRGQQVTLRCSSQSGHNTVSWYQQALGQGPQFIFQYYREEENGRGNFPPRFSGLQFPNYSSELNVNALELDDSALYLCASSAGGTSGRYEQYFGPGTRLTVT.

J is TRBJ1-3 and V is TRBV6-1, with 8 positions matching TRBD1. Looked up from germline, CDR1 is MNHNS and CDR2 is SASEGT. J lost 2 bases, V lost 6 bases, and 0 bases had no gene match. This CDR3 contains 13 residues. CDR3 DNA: TGTGCCAGCAGGGGACAGGCTGGAAACACCATATATTTT. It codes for CASRGQAGNTIYF.

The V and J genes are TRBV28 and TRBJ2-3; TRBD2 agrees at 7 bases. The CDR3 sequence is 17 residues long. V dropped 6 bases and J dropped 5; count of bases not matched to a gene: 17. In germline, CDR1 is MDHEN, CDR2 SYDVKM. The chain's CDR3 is CASRPMGGARGRDTQYF. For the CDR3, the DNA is TGTGCCAGCAGACCCATGGGAGGGGCGAGAGGAAGAGATACGCAGTATTTT.

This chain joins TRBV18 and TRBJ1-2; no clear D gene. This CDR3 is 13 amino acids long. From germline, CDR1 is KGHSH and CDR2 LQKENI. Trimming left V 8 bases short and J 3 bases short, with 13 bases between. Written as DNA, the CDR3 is TGTGCCAGCATGAATTTACGTGACTATGGCTACACCTTC. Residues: CASMNLRDYGYTF. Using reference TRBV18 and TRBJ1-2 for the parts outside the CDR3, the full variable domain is NAGVMQNPRHLVRRRGQEARLRCSPMKGHSHVYWYRQLPEEGLKFMVYLQKENIIDESGMPKERFSAEFPKEGPSILRIQQVVRGDSAAYFCASMNLRDYGYTFGSGTRLTVV.

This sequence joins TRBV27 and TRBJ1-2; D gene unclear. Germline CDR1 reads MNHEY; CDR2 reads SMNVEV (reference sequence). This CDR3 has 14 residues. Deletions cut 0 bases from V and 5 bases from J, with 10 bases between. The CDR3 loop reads CASSLSAEPYGYTF. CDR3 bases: TGTGCCAGCAGTTTATCGGCGGAACCATATGGCTACACCTTC.

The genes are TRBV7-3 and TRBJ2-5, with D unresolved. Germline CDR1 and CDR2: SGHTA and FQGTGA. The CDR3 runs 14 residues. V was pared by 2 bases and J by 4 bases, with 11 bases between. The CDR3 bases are TGTGCCAGCAGCTTATATGCTGGCAGAGAGACCCAGTACTTC. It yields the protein CASSLYAGRETQYF.

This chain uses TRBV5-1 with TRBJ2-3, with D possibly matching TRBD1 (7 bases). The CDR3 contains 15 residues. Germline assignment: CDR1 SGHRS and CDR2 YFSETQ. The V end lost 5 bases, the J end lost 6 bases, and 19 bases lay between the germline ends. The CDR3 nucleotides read TGCGCCAGCAGTATTTCAGGGGGGCTCGGGGATACGCAGTATTTT. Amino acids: CASSISGGLGDTQYF.

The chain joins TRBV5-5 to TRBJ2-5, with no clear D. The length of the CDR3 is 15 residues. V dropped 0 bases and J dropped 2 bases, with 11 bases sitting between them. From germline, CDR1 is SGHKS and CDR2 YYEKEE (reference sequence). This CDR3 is CASSLATTHQETQYF. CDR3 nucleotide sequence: TGTGCCAGCAGCTTGGCCACGACACATCAAGAGACCCAGTACTTC.

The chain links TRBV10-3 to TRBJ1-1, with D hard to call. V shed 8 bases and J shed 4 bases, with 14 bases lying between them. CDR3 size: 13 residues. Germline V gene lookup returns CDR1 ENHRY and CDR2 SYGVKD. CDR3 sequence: CAIADRVVTEAFF. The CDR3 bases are TGTGCCATCGCAGACCGAGTTGTCACTGAAGCTTTCTTT.

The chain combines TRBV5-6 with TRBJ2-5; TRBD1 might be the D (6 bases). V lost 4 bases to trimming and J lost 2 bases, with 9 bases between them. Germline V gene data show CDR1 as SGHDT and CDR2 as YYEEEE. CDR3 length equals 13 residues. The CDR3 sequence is CASSPDRQETQYF. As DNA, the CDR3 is TGTGCCAGCAGCCCCGACAGGCAAGAGACCCAGTACTTC.

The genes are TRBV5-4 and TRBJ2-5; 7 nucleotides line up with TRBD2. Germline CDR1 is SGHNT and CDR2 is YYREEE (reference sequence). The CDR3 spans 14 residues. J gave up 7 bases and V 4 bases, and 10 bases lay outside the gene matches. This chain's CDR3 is CASSVGTTDATQYF. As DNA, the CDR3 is TGTGCCAGCAGCGTAGGGACTACCGATGCGACCCAGTACTTC.

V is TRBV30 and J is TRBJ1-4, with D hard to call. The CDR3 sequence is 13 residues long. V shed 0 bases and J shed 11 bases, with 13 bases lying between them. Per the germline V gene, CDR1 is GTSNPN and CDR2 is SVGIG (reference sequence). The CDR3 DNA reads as TGTGCCTGGAGTGTTGGAGACGGTGAGAAACTGTTTTTT. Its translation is CAWSVGDGEKLFF.

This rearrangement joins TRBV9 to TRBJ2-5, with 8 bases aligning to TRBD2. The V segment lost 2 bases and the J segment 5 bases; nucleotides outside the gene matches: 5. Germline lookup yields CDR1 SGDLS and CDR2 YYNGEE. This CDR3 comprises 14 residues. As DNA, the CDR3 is TGTGCCAGCAGCGTGGTGAGCGGGAGCGAGACCCAGTACTTC. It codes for CASSVVSGSETQYF.